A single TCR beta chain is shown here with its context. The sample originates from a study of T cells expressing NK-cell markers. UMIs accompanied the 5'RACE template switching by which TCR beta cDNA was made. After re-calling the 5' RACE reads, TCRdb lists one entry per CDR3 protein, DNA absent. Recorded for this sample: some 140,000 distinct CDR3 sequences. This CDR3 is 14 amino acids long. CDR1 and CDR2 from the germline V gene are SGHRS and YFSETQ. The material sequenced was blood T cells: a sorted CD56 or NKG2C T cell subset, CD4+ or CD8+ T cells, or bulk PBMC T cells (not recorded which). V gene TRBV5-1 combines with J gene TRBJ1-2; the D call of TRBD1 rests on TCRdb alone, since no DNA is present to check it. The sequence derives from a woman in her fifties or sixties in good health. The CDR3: CASSNRDRDYGYTF.